The entry that follows covers one T cell receptor (beta chain) sequence. One Seattle source followed patients from active infection through their disease course. Per the authors' pipeline: Estimation of nucleated cell counts was performed using reference gene primer amplification. Produced via immunoSEQ multiplex PCR; TCRdb's table is partial and in-frame only. Clone size and the V and J calls come from that table; the DNA yielded D and trimming. The sample lists 200,000 to 250,000 clones; around 80% were seen once. This sample was included in a study of blood T cell repertoires in COVID-19. In the study overall: T cells, B-cell-depleted T cells, or PBMCs supplied cDNA or gDNA.

Material for sequencing was peripheral blood. This TCR came from a woman in her 30s with COVID-19, enrolled during active disease.

DNA for the CDR3: TGCGCCAGCAGCCAAGAAGTCAGCTGGGCCGAGTATTTT. The encoded protein is CASSQEVSWAEYF. The chain joins TRBV4-3 to TRBJ2-3; D gene ambiguous. The CDR3 is 13 amino acids. Trimming pared 0 bases from V and 13 bases from J, leaving 14 bases between. CDR1 LGHNA and CDR2 YSLEER come from the germline V gene.